Following are 20 T cell receptor beta chains from one sample sequenced in a study of cytomegalovirus exposure and HLA in healthy donors. TCRdb's table, derived via immunoSEQ multiplex PCR, lists solely in-frame clones and lacks some. The sample shows under 85,000 clones, 94% of them seen only once. The specimen sequenced was PBMCs. Source of these receptors: a woman aged 18-30 years in good health and CMV-seronegative.

The chain has TRBV7-8 and TRBJ1-5, with 9 bases matching TRBD1. The J segment lost 6 bases and the V segment lost 6 bases, leaving 9 bases of the junction unmatched. Germline CDR1 SGHVS, CDR2 FQNEAQ. This CDR3 spans 15 amino acids. The CDR3 loop is CASSQTGTGIQPQHF. The CDR3 DNA reads as TGTGCCAGCAGTCAAACCGGGACAGGGATTCAGCCCCAGCATTTT. The full variable domain, completed using reference TRBV7-8 and TRBJ1-5, is GAGVSQSPRYKVAKRGQDVALRCDPISGHVSLFWYQQALGQGPEFLTYFQNEAQLDKSGLPSDRFFAERPEGSVSTLKIQRTQQEDSAVYLCASSQTGTGIQPQHFGDGTRLSIL.

The CDR3 sequence: CASSFRTRPNEQYF. The DNA for the CDR3 is TGTGCCAGCAGCTTTCGGACAAGGCCCAACGAGCAGTACTTC. The chain uses TRBV11-3 and TRBJ2-5; TRBD1 might be the D (5 bases). The closer fit of TRBJ2-7 to the DNA end suggests the J call may be wrong. The CDR3 contains 14 residues. Germline values: CDR1 SGHNT, CDR2 YENEEA.

The CDR3 bases are TGTGCCAGCAGCCAGAAGGGGTGGGGATGGTCCTACAATGAGCAGTTCTTC. This codes for CASSQKGWGWSYNEQFF. The rearrangement joins TRBV7-3 to TRBJ2-1, with a weak D call TRBD1 (5 bases). Germline V gives CDR1 SGHTA, CDR2 FQGTGA. The CDR3 sequence is 17 residues long. V lost 5 bases to trimming and J lost 1 base, with 18 bases between them.

This chain connects TRBV5-4 to TRBJ1-1, with 7 nucleotides matching TRBD1. V lost 4 bases to trimming and J lost 5 bases; unmatched junction nucleotides: 11. Germline V gene sequence: CDR1 SGHNT, CDR2 YYREEE (reference sequence). The CDR3 runs to 15 residues. The CDR3 loop is CASSPRQGMETEAFF. Written as DNA, the CDR3 is TGTGCCAGCAGCCCTCGACAGGGTATGGAGACTGAAGCTTTCTTT. Combining the CDR3 with reference TRBV5-4 and TRBJ1-1 gives the whole variable domain ETGVTQSPTHLIKTRGQQVTLRCSSQSGHNTVSWYQQALGQGPQFIFQYYREEENGRGNFPPRFSGLQFPNYSSELNVNALELDDSALYLCASSPRQGMETEAFFGQGTRLTVV.

The chain couples TRBV5-1 to TRBJ2-7; 10 bases fit TRBD2. Per germline, CDR1 SGHRS and CDR2 YFSETQ. This CDR3 has 14 residues. V lost 1 base to trimming and J lost 3 bases; unmatched junction nucleotides: 1. CDR3: CASSLSSGSYEQYF. The CDR3 DNA reads as TGCGCCAGCAGCTTGTCTAGCGGGAGCTACGAGCAGTACTTC.

V is TRBV5-1 and J is TRBJ2-3; D may be TRBD2 (6 bases). Germline CDR1 is SGHRS and CDR2 is YFSETQ. This CDR3 has 15 amino acids. V shed 2 bases and J shed 6 bases, with 16 bases lying between them. This CDR3 is CASSFSGNAGDTQYF. For the CDR3, the DNA is TGCGCCAGCAGCTTTAGCGGAAATGCAGGGGATACGCAGTATTTT. The whole variable domain, remainder taken from reference TRBV5-1 and TRBJ2-3, is KAGVTQTPRYLIKTRGQQVTLSCSPISGHRSVSWYQQTPGQGLQFLFEYFSETQRNKGNFPGRFSGRQFSNSRSEMNVSTLELGDSALYLCASSFSGNAGDTQYFGPGTRLTVL.

This chain connects TRBV6-5 to TRBJ1-2; D unclear. The CDR3 sequence is 15 residues long. Looked up from germline, CDR1 is MNHEY and CDR2 is SVGAGI. V was clipped by 3 bases and J by 0 bases, with 11 bases between them. CDR3 sequence reads: CASSYVGEPNYGYTF. The CDR3 nucleotides read TGTGCCAGCAGTTATGTCGGGGAACCTAACTATGGCTACACCTTC.

The chain is built from TRBV6-1 and TRBJ1-1; no reliable D call. This CDR3 comprises 11 residues. V was trimmed by 7 bases and J by 4 bases, leaving 7 bases between them. The germline V gene has CDR1 MNHNS and CDR2 SASEGT. DNA for the CDR3: TGTGCCAGCATTAAGCGCACTGAAGCTTTCTTT. Its translation: CASIKRTEAFF.

A few counts support this clone. The V gene is TRBV6-5, the J gene TRBJ1-2, with D perhaps TRBD1 (5 bases). Between the trimmed V and J ends, which lost 6 bases and 4 bases, there was a span of 9 bases. The CDR3 is 12 residues long. Per germline, CDR1 MNHEY and CDR2 SVGAGI. The CDR3 is CASSRVGYGYTF. The CDR3 nucleotides are TGTGCCAGCAGCAGGGTTGGCTATGGCTACACCTTC.

The table lists this clone with a count of one. V and J are TRBV28 and TRBJ2-4, with 7 bases lining up with TRBD2. In germline, CDR1 is MDHEN, CDR2 SYDVKM. Unmatched junction bases numbered 3, after V lost 4 bases and J lost 0 bases. The CDR3 length is 15 residues. The CDR3 DNA follows: TGTGCCAGCAGTTCTAGCGGACTAGCCAAAAACATTCAGTACTTC. Amino acid sequence: CASSSSGLAKNIQYF.

V is TRBV4-1 and J is TRBJ1-4, with TRBD1 identical over 9 bases. Germline CDR1 and CDR2: MGHRA and YSYEKL. V was pared by 4 bases and J by 6 bases, with 12 bases of the junction left unmatched. This CDR3 is 17 amino acids long. This CDR3 is CASSLQGARLIDEKLFF. Written as DNA, the CDR3 is TGCGCCAGCAGCCTACAGGGGGCGCGTTTAATTGATGAAAAACTGTTTTTT.

The chain combines TRBV7-9 with TRBJ1-2, with unresolved D. This CDR3 is 12 amino acids long. Germline V gene sequence: CDR1 SEHNR, CDR2 FQNEAQ (reference sequence). V lost 1 base to trimming and J lost 14 bases, with 14 bases between them. The CDR3, as DNA: TGTGCCAGCAGCTTAGACGGACTTGCAAGAACCTTC. Translation gives CASSLDGLARTF. The complete variable domain, with remaining parts taken from reference TRBV7-9 and TRBJ1-2, reads DTGVSQNPRHKITKRGQNVTFRCDPISEHNRLYWYRQTLGQGPEFLTYFQNEAQLEKSRLLSDRFSAERPKGSFSTLEIQRTEQGDSAMYLCASSLDGLARTFGSGTRLTVV.

This clone was observed once. This sequence joins TRBV30 and TRBJ1-1; perhaps TRBD1 as D (5 bases). In germline, CDR1 is GTSNPN, CDR2 SVGIG (reference sequence). V was cut by 3 bases and J by 3 bases, with 11 bases left in between. The CDR3 is 13 amino acids. CDR3 sequence: CAWRRGSYTEAFF. Here the CDR3 DNA reads TGTGCCTGGAGGCGGGGCTCGTACACTGAAGCTTTCTTT.

V is TRBV7-9 and J is TRBJ2-5; TRBD1 aligns across 7 bases. The CDR3 covers 15 residues. V gave up 7 bases and J gave up 5 bases; unmatched junction bases: 13. The germline V gene has CDR1 SEHNR and CDR2 FQNEAQ (reference sequence). The CDR3 protein is CASTYQQGFGETQYF. In DNA form, the CDR3 reads TGTGCCAGCACCTACCAACAGGGGTTTGGTGAGACCCAGTACTTC. The full variable domain, in which reference TRBV7-9 and TRBJ2-5 provide the parts outside the CDR3, is DTGVSQNPRHKITKRGQNVTFRCDPISEHNRLYWYRQTLGQGPEFLTYFQNEAQLEKSRLLSDRFSAERPKGSFSTLEIQRTEQGDSAMYLCASTYQQGFGETQYFGPGTRLLVL.

The rearrangement links TRBV5-1 to TRBJ1-1; possible D gene TRBD1, 5 bases. Germline-derived CDR1 and CDR2 are SGHRS and YFSETQ. V lost 0 bases to trimming and J lost 0 bases, with 9 bases between them. The CDR3 has 15 amino acids. The CDR3 is CASSLDGAVNTEAFF. Here the CDR3 DNA reads TGCGCCAGCAGCTTGGATGGGGCGGTGAACACTGAAGCTTTCTTT.

The chain joins TRBV10-3 to TRBJ1-3; possible D gene TRBD1, 6 bases. The CDR3 runs 13 residues. Germline V CDR1 and CDR2: ENHRY, SYGVKD. V gave up 4 bases and J gave up 4 bases, with 8 bases separating them. The CDR3 region has the DNA TGTGCCATCAGTGGGACAGAAGGAAACACCATATATTTT. Encoded protein: CAISGTEGNTIYF.

This clone showed up just once. V is TRBV9 and J is TRBJ2-3; 14 bases align to TRBD2. V dropped 4 bases and J dropped 2; count of bases not matched to a gene: 6. The CDR3 length is 17 residues. The germline CDR1 and CDR2 sequences are SGDLS and YYNGEE. The CDR3: CASSRTSGGPFTDTQYF. CDR3 bases: TGTGCCAGCAGCCGGACTAGCGGGGGGCCGTTCACAGATACGCAGTATTTT.

The V call is TRBV6-5, the J call TRBJ2-5; TRBD2 agrees at 8 bases. Trimming removed 5 bases from V and 3 bases from J; junction bases left unmatched: 8. The germline V gene encodes CDR1 MNHEY and CDR2 SVGAGI. The length of the CDR3 is 15 residues. The CDR3, as DNA: TGTGCCAGCAGTCCCCACTGGACTAGCAAAGAGACCCAGTACTTC. Protein sequence: CASSPHWTSKETQYF.

J is TRBJ2-2 and V is TRBV10-3; tentatively, D is TRBD2 (6 bases). Deletions cut 3 bases from V and 2 bases from J, with 7 bases between. The CDR3 runs 14 residues. The germline CDR1 and CDR2 sequences are ENHRY and SYGVKD. CDR3 bases: TGTGCCATCAGTGACGGGAGAAACACCGGGGAGCTGTTTTTT. This codes for CAISDGRNTGELFF.

The count of this clone is one. The chain joins TRBV4-1 to TRBJ2-7, with 7 bases matching TRBD2. V shed 4 bases, J shed 2 bases, and the junction held 5 bases outside the gene matches. Per germline, CDR1 MGHRA and CDR2 YSYEKL. The CDR3 has 14 residues. The CDR3 DNA reads as TGCGCCAGCAGCCCCACTAGCGACGCCTACGAGCAGTACTTC. This encodes CASSPTSDAYEQYF.